This T cell receptor beta chain comes out of a study of PD-1 blockade in classical Hodgkin lymphoma. Findings and caveats of the study: A significant rise in TCR diversity was seen by C4D1 for CD4+ cells but not for CD8+ cells.

Patients all relapsed after autologous stem cell transplantation, and there was variation in brentuximab vedotin exposure. The patients, who had relapsed/refractory classical Hodgkin lymphoma, achieved best responses of complete response, partial response or progressive disease. With 4 bases removed from V and 8 bases from J, the gap between germline ends came to 15 bases. CDR1 is SGHNT and CDR2 is YYREEE in the germline V gene (reference sequence). This CDR3 spans 13 amino acids. Profiled with immunoSEQ multiplex PCR; TCRdb holds only in-frame clones, not every one. The sample contains 98,000 or so clones, about 88% of which appear only once. Comment on this clone: Its antigen remains unknown.

This rearrangement joins TRBV5-4 to TRBJ1-1; D perhaps matches TRBD1 (6 bases). The sequence was collected from a human donor with classical Hodgkin lymphoma. Sequenced material: peripheral blood mononuclear cells (PBMCs), taken before the second cycle of nivolumab. The CDR3 sequence is CASSGGVGLEAFF. CDR3 sequence (DNA): TGTGCCAGCAGCGGGGGCGTGGGACTGGAAGCTTTCTTT.